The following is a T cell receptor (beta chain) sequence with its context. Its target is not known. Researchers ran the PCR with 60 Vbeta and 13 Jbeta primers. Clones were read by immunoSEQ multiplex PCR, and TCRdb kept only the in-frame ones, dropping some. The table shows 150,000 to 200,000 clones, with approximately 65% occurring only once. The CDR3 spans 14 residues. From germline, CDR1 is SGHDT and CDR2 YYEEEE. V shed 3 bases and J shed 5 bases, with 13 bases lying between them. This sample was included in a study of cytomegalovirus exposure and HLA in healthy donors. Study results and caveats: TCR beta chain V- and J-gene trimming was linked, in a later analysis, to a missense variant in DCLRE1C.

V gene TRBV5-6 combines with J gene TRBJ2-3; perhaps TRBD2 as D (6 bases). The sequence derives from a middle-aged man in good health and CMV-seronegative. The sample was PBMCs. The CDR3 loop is CASSSARDGDTQYF. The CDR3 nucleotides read TGTGCCAGCAGCTCGGCGCGGGATGGAGATACGCAGTATTTT.